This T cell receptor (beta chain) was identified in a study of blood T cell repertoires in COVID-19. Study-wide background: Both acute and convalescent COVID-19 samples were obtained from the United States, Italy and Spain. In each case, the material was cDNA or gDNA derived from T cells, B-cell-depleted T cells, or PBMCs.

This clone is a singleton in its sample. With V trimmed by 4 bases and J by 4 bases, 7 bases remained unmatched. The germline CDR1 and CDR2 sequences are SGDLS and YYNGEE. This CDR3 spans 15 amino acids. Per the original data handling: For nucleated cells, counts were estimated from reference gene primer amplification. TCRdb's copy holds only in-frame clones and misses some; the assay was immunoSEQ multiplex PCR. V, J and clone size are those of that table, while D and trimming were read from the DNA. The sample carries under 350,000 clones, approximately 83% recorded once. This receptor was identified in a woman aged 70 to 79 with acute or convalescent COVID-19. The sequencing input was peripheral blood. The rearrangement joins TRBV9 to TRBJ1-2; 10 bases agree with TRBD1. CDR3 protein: CASSTLTGGLYGYTF. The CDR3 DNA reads TGTGCCAGCAGCACGTTGACAGGGGGCCTCTATGGCTACACCTTC. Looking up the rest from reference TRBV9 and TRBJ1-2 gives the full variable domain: DSGVTQTPKHLITATGQRVTLRCSPRSGDLSVYWYQQSLDQGLQFLIQYYNGEERAKGNILERFSAQQFPDLHSELNLSSLELGDSALYFCASSTLTGGLYGYTFGSGTRLTVV.